A selection of T cell receptor beta chains follows, all from one sample in a study of tumor-infiltrating lymphocytes in primary liver carcinoma. TCRdb ran MiXCR on the multiplex PCR reads and lists one entry per CDR3 protein. The sample consists of 75,000 to 80,000 distinct CDR3 sequences, approximately 70% of them appearing once. The sequenced material came from tumor-adjacent normal liver tissue. The receptors originated from a man aged 40-49 years with primary liver carcinoma and hepatitis B virus infection. Each CDR3 is given with its conserved first and last residue. Each record gives: V gene, clone size, J gene, CDR3 length, D gene, CDR3 DNA, CDR3 protein. D genes are given only for firm matches. The size field is filled for only some rows; it gives once, few, many or a size class.

>TRBV5-4|many|TRBJ1-2|15|TRBD1
TGTGCCAGCAGCTTGGGATCCGGGACAGGGTTTGGCTACACCTTC
CASSLGSGTGFGYTF
>TRBV7-9|many|TRBJ2-7|16|NA
TGTGCCAGCAGCCACCCCCCGACAGGACCCTCCTACGAGCAGTACTTC
CASSHPPTGPSYEQYF
>TRBV5-1|NA|TRBJ2-1|15|TRBD2
TGCGCCAGCAGCTTGGAACTAGCGGGAGCCAATGAGCAGTTGTTC
CASSLELAGANEQLF
>TRBV10-1|few|TRBJ2-1|18|TRBD1
TGCGCCAGCAGTGAGACGAAGACAGGGTCCGTGGCCAACAATGAGCAGTTCTTC
CASSETKTGSVANNEQFF
>TRBV7-2|NA|TRBJ2-3|18|TRBD2
TGTGCCAGCAGCCCCCAGGGTGGGACTAGCGGGGTTTTGGATACGCAGTATTTT
CASSPQGGTSGVLDTQYF
>TRBV11-1|few|TRBJ2-7|15|NA
TGTACCAGCAGCTCATCCCGGGACTCCCCTTATGAGCAGTACTTC
CTSSSSRDSPYEQYF
>TRBV5-1|once|TRBJ1-1|14|NA
TGCGCCAGCAGCCCAATGGGGGGGGGGCCTGAAGCTTTCTTT
CASSPMGGGPEAFF
>TRBV29-1|NA|TRBJ2-3|14|NA
TGCAACGCCGGGCGGGAAACAATCACAGATACGCAGTACTTT
CNAGRETITDTQYF
>TRBV12-3/TRBV12-4|NA|TRBJ1-1|15|NA
TGTGCCAGCAGTTCCGGACGGGGGATGAACACTGAAGCTTTCTTT
CASSSGRGMNTEAFF
>TRBV6-6|many|TRBJ1-1|12|NA
TGTGCCAGCAGTTACTCGGACACTGAAGCTTTCTTT
CASSYSDTEAFF
>TRBV29-1|once|TRBJ1-2|16|TRBD1
TGCAGCGTTGAACTCACTCGACAGGGCCTAATCTCTGGCTACACCTTC
CSVELTRQGLISGYTF
>TRBV6-2/TRBV6-3|NA|TRBJ2-1|13|TRBD2
TGTGCCAGCAAGGGATGCGGGAGGACCGAGCAGTTCTTC
CASKGCGRTEQFF
>TRBV5-1|many|TRBJ2-7|16|TRBD2
TGCGCCAGCAGCTTGTCGGGAGGCACAACCTCCTACGAGCAGTACTTC
CASSLSGGTTSYEQYF
>TRBV11-2|NA|TRBJ2-7|13|NA
TGTACCGGCAGCCCTCAGGCTAACTGCGAGCAGTACTTC
CTGSPQANCEQYF
>TRBV5-1|NA|TRBJ2-1|18|NA
TGCGCCAGCAGCTTGGCAGTGGCTAACGGGAGTGGCTACAATGATCAGTTCTTC
CASSLAVANGSGYNDQFF
>TRBV4-3|NA|TRBJ2-7|17|NA
TGCGCCAGCAGCCAAGATTGGAGTAACGGAAGGGCCTACGAGCAGTACTTC
CASSQDWSNGRAYEQYF
>TRBV11-2|once|TRBJ2-2|17|TRBD2
TGTGCCAGCAGCCCGTTAGCGGGAGGGCCGAGGACCGGGGAGCTGTTTTTT
CASSPLAGGPRTGELFF
>TRBV6-1|once|TRBJ2-7|14|TRBD2
TGTGACAGCAGTGCAGGACTAGCGCTCTACGAGCAGTACTTC
CDSSAGLALYEQYF
>TRBV24-1|NA|TRBJ1-1|11|NA
TGTGCCACCAGCGATATGACTGAAACTTTCTTT
CATSDMTETFF
>TRBV4-2|once|TRBJ2-7|21|TRBD2
TGTGCCAGCAGCCAAGTCTCCCTAGTGGGAGGGCTATTGCGAAGCTCCTACGAGCAGTACTTC
CASSQVSLVGGLLRSSYEQYF
>TRBV7-2|NA|TRBJ1-2|13|NA
TGTGCCAGCAGCTTCGGGGGGTACTATGGCTACACCTTC
CASSFGGYYGYTF
>TRBV19|NA|TRBJ2-5|15|NA
TGTGCCAGTAGTATATCCCCGCGGCGGCAAGAGACCCAGTACTTC
CASSISPRRQETQYF
>TRBV11-2|NA|TRBJ2-7|15|TRBD2
TGTCCCATCAGCCGAGGGACTAGCGTGAACTACGAGCAGTACTTC
CPISRGTSVNYEQYF
>TRBV29-1|many|TRBJ2-7|14|TRBD1
TGCAGCGTTATAACAGGGGGCAGCCCCTACGAGCAGTACTTC
CSVITGGSPYEQYF
>TRBV6-5|once|TRBJ1-1|15|TRBD1
TGCGCCAGCAGTTACGCGGACAGGGTGAGCACTGAAGCTTTCTTT
CASSYADRVSTEAFF
>TRBV5-1|many|TRBJ2-1|15|TRBD2
TGCGCCAGCAGCCCGCGGGGGAGCTCCTACAATGAGCAGTTCTTC
CASSPRGSSYNEQFF
>TRBV9|NA|TRBJ2-7|14|NA
TGTGCCTGCAGCACCCGGGACATCGAAGGGGAGCAGTACTTC
CACSTRDIEGEQYF
>TRBV6-6|NA|TRBJ2-7|15|TRBD2
TGTGCCGGCAGTCACGACACCTACGGGGACTACGAGCAGTCCTTC
CAGSHDTYGDYEQSF
>TRBV7-8|many|TRBJ2-2|12|NA
TGTGCCAGCGGGAACAACACCGGGGAGCTGTTTTTT
CASGNNTGELFF
>TRBV6-1|NA|TRBJ1-4|19|TRBD1
TGTGCCAGCAGTGAACGGTTCGAGACAGGGGGCTGGAGTGATGAAAAACCGTTTTTT
CASSERFETGGWSDEKPFF
>TRBV6-5|NA|TRBJ1-2|14|TRBD1
TGTGCCAGCAGTCCGACAGGGGGCAGCTATGGCTACACATTC
CASSPTGGSYGYTF
>TRBV5-6|NA|TRBJ1-1|16|NA
TGTGCCATGAGCCAGAATCACCCATACGGGCGAGAGGGAGCTTTCTTT
CAMSQNHPYGREGAFF
>TRBV12-3/TRBV12-4|NA|TRBJ1-5|14|NA
TGTGCCAGCAGTTTACGGTATAGTAATCAGCCCCAGCATTTT
CASSLRYSNQPQHF
>TRBV11-3|many|TRBJ2-7|13|TRBD1
TGTGCCAGCAGCGTGGGACAGTCCTACGAGCAGTACTTC
CASSVGQSYEQYF
>TRBV6-1|NA|TRBJ1-5|18|NA
TGTGCCAGTAGAGGGGTACAGGGTTGGGGTTATAGCAATCGGCCCCAGCATTTT
CASRGVQGWGYSNRPQHF
>TRBV11-2|NA|TRBJ2-5|18|TRBD2
TGTGGCAGCAGCTTAGATCCGCGCTCTAGCGGGAGAGGAGAGACTCAGTACTTC
CGSSLDPRSSGRGETQYF
>TRBV11-2|NA|TRBJ1-1|15|TRBD1
TGCGCCAGTAGCTCGCGGACAGGCAGGAACACTGAAGCTTTCTTT
CASSSRTGRNTEAFF
>TRBV7-9|many|TRBJ1-2|15|NA
TGTGCCAGCAGCCCGCTCCCGGACAGATTCTATGGCTACACCTTC
CASSPLPDRFYGYTF
>TRBV7-9|NA|TRBJ2-7|12|NA
TGTACCAGCAATCGTGGGCGATACGAGCAGTACTTC
CTSNRGRYEQYF
>TRBV5-5|NA|TRBJ2-5|15|NA
TGTGCCAGCAGCTTGGCCGGGCAGCCATGGGAGATCCAGTACTTC
CASSLAGQPWEIQYF
>TRBV28|NA|TRBJ2-7|19|TRBD2
TGTGCCAGCAGTATTTTCGGACAAGCGGGAAGGCGAATCTCCTACGAGCAGTACTTC
CASSIFGQAGRRISYEQYF
>TRBV5-4|NA|TRBJ2-7|13|NA
TGTGCCAGCAGCCCGAACAGGAGCTACGAGCAGTACTTC
CASSPNRSYEQYF
>TRBV11-2|NA|TRBJ2-5|14|TRBD2
TGTGCCAGCAGCTTAACTAGCGGAAAAGAGACAAGGTACTTC
CASSLTSGKETRYF
>TRBV6-2/TRBV6-3|once|TRBJ2-7|15|TRBD2
TGTGCCAGCAGTTACTCGCTAGCGGGAGGTTACGAGGAGTACTTT
CASSYSLAGGYEEYF
>TRBV29-1|medium-sized|TRBJ2-3|15|TRBD1
TGCAGCGTTGAAGACAATGACAGGGGCAAACTTACGCAGTATTTT
CSVEDNDRGKLTQYF
>TRBV11-2|NA|TRBJ2-7|15|NA
TGTGCCAGCAGCCGACATAATGCACAGGGCGATGAGCAGTACTTC
CASSRHNAQGDEQYF
>TRBV7-9|NA|TRBJ1-2|14|NA
TGTTCCAGCAGCGCGCAAGGAACTAACTATGGCTACACCTTC
CSSSAQGTNYGYTF
>TRBV6-2/TRBV6-3|NA|TRBJ2-2|13|NA
TGTGCTAGCAGTTACTTCTTAAGTAGGGAGCTGTTTTTT
CASSYFLSRELFF
>TRBV7-8|few|TRBJ2-1|18|NA
TGTGCCAGCAGTCCGCTTGGAGGCTCAGCTGTCTCCTACAATGAGCGGTTCTTC
CASSPLGGSAVSYNERFF
>TRBV6-2/TRBV6-3|once|TRBJ2-3|18|TRBD2
TGTGCCAGAAGCTTCCTCCGACTAGTGGGAGCGGGGGCAGATACACAGTATTTT
CARSFLRLVGAGADTQYF
>TRBV18|few|TRBJ2-1|19|NA
TGTGCCAGCTCACCTCGGCCTCTAGCGTCAGGGGAAACCTACAATGAGCAGTTCTTC
CASSPRPLASGETYNEQFF
>TRBV2|NA|TRBJ2-3|12|NA
TGTGCCAGCAGTAGAGGGACAGATACGCAGTATTTT
CASSRGTDTQYF
>TRBV6-1|NA|TRBJ1-2|13|NA
TGTGCCAGTAATGAAGATGGGGGATATGGCTACACCTTC
CASNEDGGYGYTF
>TRBV28|NA|TRBJ2-2|16|NA
TGTGCCGGCAGCAACCGTGAGGGCGGTAATACCGGGGAGCTGTTTTTT
CAGSNREGGNTGELFF
>TRBV6-5|NA|TRBJ1-2|17|TRBD1
TGTGCCAACAGTTACTCTGGGACAGGGGGCGTCCCCTATGGCTACACCTTC
CANSYSGTGGVPYGYTF
>TRBV6-2/TRBV6-3|NA|TRBJ1-5|13|NA
TGTGCCAACACGGATATCCTTAATCAGCCCCAGCATTTT
CANTDILNQPQHF
>TRBV6-1|many|TRBJ2-7|12|NA
TGTGCCATCGACGGGCAGCGCTACGAGCAGTACTTC
CAIDGQRYEQYF
>TRBV5-6|NA|TRBJ2-3|17|TRBD1
TGTGCCAGCAGCTTGTTTACAGGGGATCGGGACACAGATACGCGTTATTTT
CASSLFTGDRDTDTRYF
>TRBV6-5|many|TRBJ2-6|17|NA
TGTGCCAGCAGTTACTCTGGGAGTAGCTCTGGGGCCGACGTCCTGACTTTC
CASSYSGSSSGADVLTF